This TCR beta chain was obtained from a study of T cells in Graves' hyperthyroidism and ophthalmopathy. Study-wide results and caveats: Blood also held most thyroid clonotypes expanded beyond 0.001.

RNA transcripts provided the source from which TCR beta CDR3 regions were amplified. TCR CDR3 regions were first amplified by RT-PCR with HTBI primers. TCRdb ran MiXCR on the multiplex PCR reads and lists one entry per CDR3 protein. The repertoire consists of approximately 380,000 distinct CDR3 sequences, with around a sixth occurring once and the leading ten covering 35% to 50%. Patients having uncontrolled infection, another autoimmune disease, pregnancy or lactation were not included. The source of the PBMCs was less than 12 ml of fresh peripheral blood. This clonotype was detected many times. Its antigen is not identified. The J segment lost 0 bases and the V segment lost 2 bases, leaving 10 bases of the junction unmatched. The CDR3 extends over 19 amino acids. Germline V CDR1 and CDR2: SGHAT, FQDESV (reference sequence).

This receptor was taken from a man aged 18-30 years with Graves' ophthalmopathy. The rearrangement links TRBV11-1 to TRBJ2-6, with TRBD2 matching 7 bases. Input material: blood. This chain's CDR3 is CASSLWGGDKSSGANVLTF. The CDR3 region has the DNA TGTGCCAGCAGCTTATGGGGGGGAGACAAGAGCTCTGGGGCCAACGTCCTGACTTTC.